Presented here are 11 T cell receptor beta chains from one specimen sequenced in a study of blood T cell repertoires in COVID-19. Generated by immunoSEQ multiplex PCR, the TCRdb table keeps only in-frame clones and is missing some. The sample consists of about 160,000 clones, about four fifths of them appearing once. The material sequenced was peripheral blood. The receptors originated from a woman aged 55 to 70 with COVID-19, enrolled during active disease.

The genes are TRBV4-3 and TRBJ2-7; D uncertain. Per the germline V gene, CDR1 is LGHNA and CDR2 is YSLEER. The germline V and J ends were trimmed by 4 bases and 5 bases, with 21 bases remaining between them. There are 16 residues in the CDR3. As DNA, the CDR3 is TGCGCCAGCAGCCTCGGAGTCCGTAAAGCCAGCAACGAGCAGTACTTC. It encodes CASSLGVRKASNEQYF.

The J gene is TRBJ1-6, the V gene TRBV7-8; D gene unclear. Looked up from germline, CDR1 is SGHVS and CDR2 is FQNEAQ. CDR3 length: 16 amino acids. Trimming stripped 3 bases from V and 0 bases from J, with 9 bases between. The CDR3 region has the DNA TGTGCCAGCAGCTTCGAAATGAGCTCCTATAATTCACCCCTCCACTTT. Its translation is CASSFEMSSYNSPLHF.

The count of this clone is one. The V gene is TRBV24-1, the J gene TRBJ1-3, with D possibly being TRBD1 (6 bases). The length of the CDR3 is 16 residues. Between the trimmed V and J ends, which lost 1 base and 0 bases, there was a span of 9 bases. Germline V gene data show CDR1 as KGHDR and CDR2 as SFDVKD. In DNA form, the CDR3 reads TGTGCCACCAGTGATTTTCAACAGGGCTCTGGAAACACCATATATTTT. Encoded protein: CATSDFQQGSGNTIYF.

CDR3 sequence: CATSRVVGAGGDYGYTF. CDR3 DNA: TGTGCCACCAGCAGAGTTGTGGGGGCAGGGGGAGACTATGGCTACACCTTC. The chain links TRBV15 to TRBJ1-2; 7 bases line up with TRBD1. After removal of 1 base from V and 3 bases from J, the junction contained 11 bases not matched to a gene. This CDR3 has 17 amino acids. Looked up from germline, CDR1 is LNHNV and CDR2 is YYDKDF (reference sequence). Based on the CDR3 plus reference TRBV15 and TRBJ1-2, the full variable domain is DAMVIQNPRYQVTQFGKPVTLSCSQTLNHNVMYWYQQKSSQAPKLLFHYYDKDFNNEADTPDNFQSRRPNTSFCFLDIRSPGLGDTAMYLCATSRVVGAGGDYGYTFGSGTRLTVV.

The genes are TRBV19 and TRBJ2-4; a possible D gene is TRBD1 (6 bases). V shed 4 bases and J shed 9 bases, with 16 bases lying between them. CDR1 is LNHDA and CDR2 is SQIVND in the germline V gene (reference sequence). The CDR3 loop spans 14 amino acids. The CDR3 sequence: CASSTNRESGIQYF. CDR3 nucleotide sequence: TGTGCCAGTAGTACGAACAGGGAATCCGGCATTCAGTACTTC.

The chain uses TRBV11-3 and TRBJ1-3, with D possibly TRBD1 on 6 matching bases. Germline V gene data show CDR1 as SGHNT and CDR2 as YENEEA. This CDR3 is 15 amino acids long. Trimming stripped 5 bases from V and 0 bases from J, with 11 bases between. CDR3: CASSGGARSGNTIYF. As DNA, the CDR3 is TGTGCCAGCAGCGGGGGGGCCCGCTCTGGAAACACCATATATTTT.

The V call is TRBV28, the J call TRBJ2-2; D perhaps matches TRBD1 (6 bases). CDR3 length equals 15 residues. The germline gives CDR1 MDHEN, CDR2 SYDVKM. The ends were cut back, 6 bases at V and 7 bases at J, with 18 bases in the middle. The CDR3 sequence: CASRPRTATFGELFF. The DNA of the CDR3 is TGTGCCAGCAGACCCCGGACAGCTACCTTCGGGGAGCTGTTTTTT. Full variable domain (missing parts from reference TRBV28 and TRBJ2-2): DVKVTQSSRYLVKRTGEKVFLECVQDMDHENMFWYRQDPGLGLRLIYFSYDVKMKEKGDIPEGYSVSREKKERFSLILESASTNQTSMYLCASRPRTATFGELFFGEGSRLTVL.

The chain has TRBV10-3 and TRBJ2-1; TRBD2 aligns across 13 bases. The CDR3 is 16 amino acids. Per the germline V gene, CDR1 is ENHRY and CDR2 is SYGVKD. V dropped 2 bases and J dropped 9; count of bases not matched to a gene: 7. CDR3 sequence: CAISERGGLAGVEQFF. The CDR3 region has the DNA TGTGCCATCAGTGAGCGAGGAGGACTAGCGGGAGTTGAGCAGTTCTTC.

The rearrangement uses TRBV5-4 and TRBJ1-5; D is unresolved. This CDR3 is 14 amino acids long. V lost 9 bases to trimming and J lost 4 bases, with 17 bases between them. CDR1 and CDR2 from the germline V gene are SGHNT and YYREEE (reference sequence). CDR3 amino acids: CATTWSPNNQPQHF. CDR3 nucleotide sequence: TGTGCCACTACATGGAGTCCCAATAATCAGCCCCAGCATTTT. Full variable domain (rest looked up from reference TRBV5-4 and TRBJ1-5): ETGVTQSPTHLIKTRGQQVTLRCSSQSGHNTVSWYQQALGQGPQFIFQYYREEENGRGNFPPRFSGLQFPNYSSELNVNALELDDSALYLCATTWSPNNQPQHFGDGTRLSIL.

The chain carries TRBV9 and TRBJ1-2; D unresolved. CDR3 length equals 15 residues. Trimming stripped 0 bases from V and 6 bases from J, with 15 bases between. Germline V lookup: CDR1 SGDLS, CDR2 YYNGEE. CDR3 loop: CASSVVRGAPHGYTF. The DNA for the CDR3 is TGTGCCAGCAGCGTAGTCCGCGGAGCCCCCCATGGCTACACCTTC.

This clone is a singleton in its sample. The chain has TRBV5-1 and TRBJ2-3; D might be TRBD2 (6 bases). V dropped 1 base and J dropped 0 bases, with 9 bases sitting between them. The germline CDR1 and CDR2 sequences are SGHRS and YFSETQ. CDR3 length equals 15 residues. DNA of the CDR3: TGCGCCAGCAGCTTGCTAGCGCCAAGCACAGATACGCAGTATTTT. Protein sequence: CASSLLAPSTDTQYF.